The 7 T cell receptor beta chains given below trace back to one sample, sequenced in a study of shared clonotypes between healthy human individuals. Here immunoSEQ multiplex PCR was the method, and the copy in TCRdb shows in-frame clones only, minus some. Of hundreds of thousands of clones listed, roughly three quarters are singletons. Specimen: PBMCs. The receptors here all came from a woman in her thirties or forties in good health. Some clones in this sample may be carry-over from other donors' samples.

CDR3 nucleotide sequence: TGTGCCAGCAGACCGGGACTAGCAACGGCCCACGAGCAGTACTTC. Its protein is CASRPGLATAHEQYF. The V call is TRBV7-2, the J call TRBJ2-7, with 9 nucleotides matching TRBD2. V was pared by 6 bases and J by 5 bases, with 11 bases of the junction left unmatched. The CDR3 sequence is 15 residues long. CDR1 and CDR2 from the germline V gene are SGHTA and FQGNSA.

The chain carries TRBV5-1 and TRBJ2-2, with 8 bases identical to TRBD2. Germline loops: CDR1 SGHRS, CDR2 YFSETQ. After removal of 1 base from V and 3 bases from J, the junction contained 2 bases not matched to a gene. The CDR3 loop spans 15 amino acids. CDR3: CASSLYGRDTGELFF. In nucleotides, the CDR3 is TGCGCCAGCAGCTTGTACGGGAGGGACACCGGGGAGCTGTTTTTT.

The V gene is TRBV10-3, the J gene TRBJ2-1; tentative D call: TRBD1 (5 bases). The CDR3 length is 15 residues. Germline V CDR1 and CDR2: ENHRY, SYGVKD. Trimming cost V 6 bases and J 0 bases, with 12 bases left between them. The CDR3 bases are TGTGCCATCAGGGGGCAATCTAGCTCCTACAATGAGCAGTTCTTC. Protein: CAIRGQSSSYNEQFF.

The chain couples TRBV7-2 to TRBJ1-5; 10 bases fit TRBD1. The trim removed 6 bases at V and 8 bases at J, leaving 13 bases unmatched. CDR1 is SGHTA, CDR2 FQGNSA, per germline. The CDR3 is made up of 16 amino acids. CDR3 sequence: CASSTTMTGGEEPQHF. DNA of the CDR3: TGTGCCAGCAGTACCACTATGACAGGGGGCGAAGAGCCCCAGCATTTT.

The V gene is TRBV19, the J gene TRBJ2-7; no clear D. Germline V gives CDR1 LNHDA, CDR2 SQIVND (reference sequence). The CDR3 is 13 amino acids. V was shortened by 4 bases and J by 6 bases, with 13 bases between the two germline ends. CDR3 region: CASSRLQWGEQYF. The CDR3 region has the DNA TGTGCCAGTAGTAGACTCCAGTGGGGCGAGCAGTACTTC.

This clone was seen a few times. The chain couples TRBV6-6 to TRBJ1-2; D remains ambiguous. The germline V gene has CDR1 MNHNY and CDR2 SVGAGI (reference sequence). The CDR3 loop spans 12 amino acids. Trimming removed 6 bases from V and 2 bases from J, with 7 bases in between. CDR3 DNA sequence: TGTGCCAGCAGGGTGGAGAACTATGGCTACACCTTC. Its protein product is CASRVENYGYTF.

The chain couples TRBV6-4 to TRBJ2-3, with D perhaps TRBD2 (6 bases). Germline-derived CDR1 and CDR2 are MRHNA and SNTAGT. This CDR3 has 17 residues. Trimming shortened V by 3 bases and J by 3 bases, and 19 bases separated the two germline ends. In nucleotides, the CDR3 is TGTGCCAGCAGTGAACGGGAGTTGAAGTTGGTAACAGATACGCAGTATTTT. This translates into CASSERELKLVTDTQYF.